A selection of T cell receptor beta chains follows, all from one sample in a study of T cells in Graves' hyperthyroidism and ophthalmopathy. TCRdb redid the calling of the multiplex PCR reads with MiXCR, one entry per CDR3 protein. This table has 620,000 or so distinct CDR3 sequences, roughly 14% appearing once. The specimen sequenced was blood. The receptors originated from a woman aged 45-59 years with Graves' ophthalmopathy. The CDR3 runs from the conserved cysteine through the conserved F or W. Fields, in order: V gene, clone size, D gene, J gene, CDR3 protein, CDR3 DNA. A D gene is named only where the DNA matches it firmly. Expanded clones get a size class; other rows say once, few or many, or leave the size out.

V: TRBV6-1; size: .; D: TRBD2; J: TRBJ2-1; CDR3: CASSQSLAGGPGEQFF; DNA: TGTGCCAGCAGTCAATCACTAGCGGGAGGGCCAGGGGAGCAGTTCTTC
V: TRBV7-9; size: many; D: .; J: TRBJ2-5; CDR3: CASSDRAGAQETQYF; DNA: TGTGCCAGCAGCGATCGGGCGGGGGCCCAAGAGACCCAGTACTTC
V: TRBV14; size: many; D: .; J: TRBJ2-3; CDR3: CASSQILGVGTDTQYF; DNA: TGTGCCAGCAGCCAAATACTGGGAGTCGGCACAGATACGCAGTATTTT
V: TRBV19; size: few; D: .; J: TRBJ1-5; CDR3: CASSMSAPWGQPQHF; DNA: TGTGCCAGTAGTATGTCAGCTCCTTGGGGTCAGCCCCAGCATTTT
V: TRBV11-2; size: many; D: .; J: TRBJ1-1; CDR3: CASSLAGGRGRMNTEAFF; DNA: TGTGCCAGCAGCTTAGCGGGAGGTAGGGGAAGGATGAACACTGAAGCTTTCTTT
V: TRBV7-9; size: many; D: .; J: TRBJ1-1; CDR3: CASSPTWGGTEAFF; DNA: TGTGCCAGCAGCCCAACGTGGGGAGGGACTGAAGCTTTCTTT
V: TRBV5-6; size: .; D: .; J: TRBJ1-4; CDR3: CASSGRTNEKLFF; DNA: TGTGCCAGCAGCGGGCGGACGAATGAAAAACTGTTTTTT
V: TRBV7-9; size: few; D: .; J: TRBJ1-1; CDR3: CASSFPLGENTEAFF; DNA: TGTGCCAGCAGCTTCCCTTTAGGGGAGAACACTGAAGCTTTCTTT
V: TRBV20-1; size: few; D: TRBD1; J: TRBJ1-6; CDR3: CSARTGDNSPLHF; DNA: TGCAGTGCTAGGACAGGGGATAATTCACCCCTCCACTTT
V: TRBV29-1; size: .; D: .; J: TRBJ1-3; CDR3: CSVRVESSGNTIYF; DNA: TGCAGCGTTCGGGTAGAGAGCTCTGGAAACACCATATATTTT
V: TRBV5-6; size: many; D: TRBD2; J: TRBJ2-7; CDR3: CASSGQGLAGGPSYEQYF; DNA: TGTGCCAGCTCCGGACAGGGACTAGCGGGAGGGCCGTCCTACGAGCAGTACTTC
V: TRBV28; size: many; D: TRBD1; J: TRBJ1-2; CDR3: CASRQFTGASDGYTF; DNA: TGTGCCAGCAGGCAATTTACAGGGGCGTCCGATGGCTACACCTTC
V: TRBV28; size: many; D: .; J: TRBJ2-5; CDR3: CASSPFRRTELQETQYF; DNA: TGTGCCAGCAGCCCCTTTCGGAGAACGGAACTACAAGAGACCCAGTACTTC
V: TRBV7-8; size: many; D: .; J: TRBJ2-7; CDR3: CASSLMNSPHTYEQYF; DNA: TGTGCCAGCAGCTTAATGAACTCTCCCCACACCTACGAGCAGTACTTC
V: TRBV18; size: many; D: .; J: TRBJ2-1; CDR3: CASSPQDKSYNEQFF; DNA: TGTGCCAGCTCACCTCAGGACAAATCCTACAATGAGCAGTTCTTC
V: TRBV20-1; size: many; D: TRBD2; J: TRBJ2-1; CDR3: CSAHPGLGNNEQFF; DNA: TGCAGTGCCCACCCGGGACTAGGGAACAATGAGCAGTTCTTC
V: TRBV30; size: many; D: TRBD1; J: TRBJ2-2; CDR3: CALTGGLDTGELFF; DNA: TGTGCCTTGACAGGGGGCCTGGACACCGGGGAGCTGTTTTTT
V: TRBV6-5; size: .; D: TRBD2; J: TRBJ2-2; CDR3: CASSYPRGGENTGELFF; DNA: TGTGCCAGCAGTTACCCTCGGGGAGGGGAGAACACCGGGGAGCTGTTTTTT
V: TRBV18; size: many; D: .; J: TRBJ2-7; CDR3: CASSPPRNRNEQYF; DNA: TGTGCCAGCTCACCACCGAGGAACAGGAACGAGCAGTACTTC
V: TRBV20-1; size: .; D: TRBD1; J: TRBJ2-7; CDR3: CSARALRDRGLEQYF; DNA: TGCAGTGCTAGAGCGCTCCGGGACAGGGGGCTTGAGCAGTACTTC
V: TRBV28; size: .; D: TRBD2; J: TRBJ2-3; CDR3: CASSFGAGVHTDTQYF; DNA: TGTGCCAGCAGTTTCGGGGCGGGAGTCCACACAGATACGCAGTATTTT
V: TRBV20-1; size: many; D: .; J: TRBJ1-2; CDR3: CSARDFRKANYGYTF; DNA: TGCAGTGCTAGAGATTTTCGGAAGGCTAACTATGGCTACACCTTC
V: TRBV7-2; size: .; D: TRBD2; J: TRBJ2-3; CDR3: CASSITGTSETDTQYF; DNA: TGTGCCAGCAGCATAACCGGGACTAGCGAGACAGATACGCAGTATTTT
V: TRBV19; size: few; D: .; J: TRBJ2-1; CDR3: CASSPRDKVEQFF; DNA: TGTGCCAGTAGTCCACGGGATAAAGTTGAGCAGTTCTTC
V: TRBV27; size: many; D: TRBD2; J: TRBJ2-3; CDR3: CASSLKREGLKGDTQYF; DNA: TGTGCCAGCAGTTTAAAGCGGGAGGGCCTCAAGGGAGATACGCAGTATTTT
V: TRBV12-3/TRBV12-4; size: many; D: .; J: TRBJ1-5; CDR3: CASTHGQLNQPQHF; DNA: TGTGCCAGCACCCACGGACAACTCAATCAGCCCCAGCATTTT
V: TRBV7-8; size: .; D: .; J: TRBJ1-3; CDR3: CASSFGESSGNTIYF; DNA: TGTGCCAGCAGCTTCGGGGAGAGCTCTGGAAACACCATATATTTT
V: TRBV20-1; size: .; D: TRBD1; J: TRBJ1-6; CDR3: CSARAGTGFFSPNSPLHF; DNA: TGCAGTGCTAGAGCCGGGACAGGCTTCTTTAGTCCTAATTCACCCCTCCACTTT
V: TRBV7-9; size: .; D: .; J: TRBJ2-1; CDR3: CASSLLGGGGYNEQFF; DNA: TGTGCCAGCAGCTTATTGGGAGGGGGCGGGTACAATGAGCAGTTCTTC
V: TRBV5-6; size: few; D: TRBD1; J: TRBJ2-3; CDR3: CASSLGQGRNTQYF; DNA: TGTGCCAGCAGCTTGGGACAGGGGCGGAATACGCAGTATTTT
V: TRBV20-1; size: many; D: .; J: TRBJ2-1; CDR3: CSARGVSRANEQFF; DNA: TGCAGTGCTAGAGGAGTTTCGAGGGCGAATGAGCAGTTCTTC
V: TRBV4-3; size: .; D: .; J: TRBJ1-1; CDR3: CASSEYGGGARAFF; DNA: TGCGCCAGCAGCGAATACGGCGGGGGGGCACGAGCTTTCTTT
V: TRBV10-3; size: .; D: .; J: TRBJ1-3; CDR3: CAISAAGRSGNTIYF; DNA: TGTGCCATCAGTGCTGCAGGGAGATCGGGAAACACCATATATTTT
V: TRBV19; size: .; D: TRBD2; J: TRBJ2-1; CDR3: CASSIWGGSSQDEQFF; DNA: TGTGCCAGTAGTATATGGGGCGGGAGTAGTCAAGATGAGCAGTTCTTC
V: TRBV7-3; size: few; D: .; J: TRBJ1-1; CDR3: CASSRDKNTEAFF; DNA: TGTGCCAGCAGCCGAGATAAGAACACTGAAGCTTTCTTT
V: TRBV7-2; size: many; D: .; J: TRBJ2-7; CDR3: CASSLTLSGRSLSYEQYF; DNA: TGTGCCAGCAGCTTAACTTTATCGGGTCGCTCCCTCTCCTACGAGCAGTACTTC
V: TRBV6-1; size: many; D: TRBD1; J: TRBJ2-1; CDR3: CASSERPRGTGIYNEQFF; DNA: TGTGCCAGCAGTGAAAGGCCGAGGGGGACAGGGATATACAATGAGCAGTTCTTC
V: TRBV29-1; size: few; D: .; J: TRBJ2-7; CDR3: CSARTGTNYEQYF; DNA: TGCAGCGCCCGGACTGGAACAAACTACGAGCAGTACTTC
V: TRBV29-1; size: few; D: TRBD2; J: TRBJ2-3; CDR3: CSVEGTSGRKTDTQYF; DNA: TGCAGCGTTGAGGGGACTAGCGGGAGAAAGACAGATACGCAGTATTTT
V: TRBV4-3; size: .; D: .; J: TRBJ2-7; CDR3: CASSQVRGNLQYF; DNA: TGCGCCAGCAGCCAAGTCCGAGGAAACCTGCAGTACTTC
V: TRBV6-2/TRBV6-3; size: few; D: TRBD2; J: TRBJ2-1; CDR3: CASSSWREFYGQFF; DNA: TGTGCCAGCAGTTCGTGGCGGGAGTTCTACGGGCAGTTCTTC